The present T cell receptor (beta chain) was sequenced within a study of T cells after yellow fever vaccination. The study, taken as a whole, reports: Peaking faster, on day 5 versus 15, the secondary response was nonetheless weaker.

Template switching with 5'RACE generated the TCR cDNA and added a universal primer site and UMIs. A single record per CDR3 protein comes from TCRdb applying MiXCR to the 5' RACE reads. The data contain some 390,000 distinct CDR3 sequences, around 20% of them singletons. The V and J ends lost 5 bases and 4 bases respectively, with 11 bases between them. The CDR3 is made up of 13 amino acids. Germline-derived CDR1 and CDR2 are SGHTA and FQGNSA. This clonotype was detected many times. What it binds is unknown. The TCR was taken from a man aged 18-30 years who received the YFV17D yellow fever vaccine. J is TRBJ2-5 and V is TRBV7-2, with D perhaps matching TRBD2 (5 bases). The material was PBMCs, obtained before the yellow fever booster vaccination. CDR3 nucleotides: TGTGCCAGCAGCCGGGATGAGGGAGAGACCCAGTACTTC. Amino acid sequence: CASSRDEGETQYF.